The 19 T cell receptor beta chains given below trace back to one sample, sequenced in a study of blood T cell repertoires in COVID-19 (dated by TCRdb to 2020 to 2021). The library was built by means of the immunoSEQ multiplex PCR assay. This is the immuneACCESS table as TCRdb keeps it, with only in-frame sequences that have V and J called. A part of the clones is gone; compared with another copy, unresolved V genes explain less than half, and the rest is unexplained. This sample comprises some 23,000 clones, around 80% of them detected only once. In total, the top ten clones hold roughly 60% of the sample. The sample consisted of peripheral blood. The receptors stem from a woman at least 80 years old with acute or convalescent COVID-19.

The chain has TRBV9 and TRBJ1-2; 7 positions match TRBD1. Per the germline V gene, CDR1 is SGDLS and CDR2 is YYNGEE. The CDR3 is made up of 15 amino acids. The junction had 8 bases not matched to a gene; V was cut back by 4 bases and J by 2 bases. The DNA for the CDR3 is TGTGCCAGCAGCACCGGGAACAGGGGCAACTATGGCTACACCTTC. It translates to CASSTGNRGNYGYTF.

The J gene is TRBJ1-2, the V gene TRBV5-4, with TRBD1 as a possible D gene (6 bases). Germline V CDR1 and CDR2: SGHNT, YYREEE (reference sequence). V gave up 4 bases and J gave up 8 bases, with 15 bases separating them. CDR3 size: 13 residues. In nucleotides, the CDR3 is TGTGCCAGCAGCAAGAACAGGGTGTACGGCTACACCTTC. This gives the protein CASSKNRVYGYTF.

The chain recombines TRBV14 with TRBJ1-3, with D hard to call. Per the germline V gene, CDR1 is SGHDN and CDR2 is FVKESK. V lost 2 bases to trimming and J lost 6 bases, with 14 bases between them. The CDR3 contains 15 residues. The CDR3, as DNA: TGTGCCAGCAGCCAACCCGACATCCTGGAAAACACCATATATTTT. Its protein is CASSQPDILENTIYF.

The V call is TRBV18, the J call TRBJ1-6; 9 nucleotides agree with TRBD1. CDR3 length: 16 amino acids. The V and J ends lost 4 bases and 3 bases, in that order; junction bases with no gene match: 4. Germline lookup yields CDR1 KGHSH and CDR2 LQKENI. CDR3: CASSQQGAGYNSPLHF. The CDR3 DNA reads TGTGCCAGCTCACAACAGGGGGCCGGCTATAATTCACCCCTCCACTTT.

CDR3 region: CASQMDRGRFPYEQYF. The CDR3 bases are TGTGCCAGCCAGATGGACAGGGGAAGGTTCCCCTACGAGCAGTACTTC. This chain links TRBV2 with TRBJ2-7; TRBD1 matches 9 bases. The CDR3 contains 16 residues. The germline V gene has CDR1 SNHLY and CDR2 FYNNEI. Germline trimming cut 8 bases from V and 2 bases from J; bases unmatched to any gene: 13.

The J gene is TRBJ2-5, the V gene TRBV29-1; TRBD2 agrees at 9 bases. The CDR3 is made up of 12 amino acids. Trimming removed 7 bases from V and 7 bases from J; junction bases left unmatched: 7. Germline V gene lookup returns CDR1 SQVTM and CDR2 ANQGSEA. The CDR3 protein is CSGRFSGGTQYF. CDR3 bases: TGCAGCGGTAGATTTAGCGGGGGGACCCAGTACTTC.

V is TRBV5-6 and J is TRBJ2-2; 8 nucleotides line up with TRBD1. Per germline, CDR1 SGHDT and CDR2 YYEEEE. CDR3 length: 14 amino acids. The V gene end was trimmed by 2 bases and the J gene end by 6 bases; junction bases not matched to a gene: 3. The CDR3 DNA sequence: TGTGCCAGCAGCTTTGGACAGGGCGCCGGGGAGCTGTTTTTT. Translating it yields CASSFGQGAGELFF.

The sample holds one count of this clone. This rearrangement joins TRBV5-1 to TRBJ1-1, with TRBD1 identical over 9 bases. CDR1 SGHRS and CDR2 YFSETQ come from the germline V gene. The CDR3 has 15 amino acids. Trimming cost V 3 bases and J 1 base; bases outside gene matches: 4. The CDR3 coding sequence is TGCGCCAGCAGCTCGACGGGACAGGGGAACACTGAAGCTTTCTTT. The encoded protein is CASSSTGQGNTEAFF.

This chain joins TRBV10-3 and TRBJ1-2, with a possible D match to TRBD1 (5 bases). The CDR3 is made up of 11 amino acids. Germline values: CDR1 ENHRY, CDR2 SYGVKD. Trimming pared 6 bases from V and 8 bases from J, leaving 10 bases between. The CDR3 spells CAISQGYGYTF. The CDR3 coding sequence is TGTGCCATCAGCCAGGGTTACGGCTACACCTTC.

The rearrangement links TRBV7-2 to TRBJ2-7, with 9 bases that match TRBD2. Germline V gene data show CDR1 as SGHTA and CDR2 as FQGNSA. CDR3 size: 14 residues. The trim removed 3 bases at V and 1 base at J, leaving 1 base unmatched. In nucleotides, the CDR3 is TGTGCCAGCAGCTTGACTAGCGGTTCCTACGAGCAGTACTTC. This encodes CASSLTSGSYEQYF.

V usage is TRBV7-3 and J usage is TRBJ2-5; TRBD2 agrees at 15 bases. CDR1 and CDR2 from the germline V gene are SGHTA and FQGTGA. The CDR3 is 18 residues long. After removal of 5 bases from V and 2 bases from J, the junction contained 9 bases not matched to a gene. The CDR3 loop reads CASSRGLAGGPGQETQYF. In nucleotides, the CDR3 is TGTGCCAGCAGCCGCGGACTAGCGGGAGGGCCGGGGCAAGAGACCCAGTACTTC.

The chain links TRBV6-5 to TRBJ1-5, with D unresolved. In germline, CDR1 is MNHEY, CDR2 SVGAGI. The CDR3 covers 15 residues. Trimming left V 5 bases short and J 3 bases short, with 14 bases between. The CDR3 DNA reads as TGTGCCAGCAGTAACCTGGAGGGATTCAATCAGCCCCAGCATTTT. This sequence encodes CASSNLEGFNQPQHF.

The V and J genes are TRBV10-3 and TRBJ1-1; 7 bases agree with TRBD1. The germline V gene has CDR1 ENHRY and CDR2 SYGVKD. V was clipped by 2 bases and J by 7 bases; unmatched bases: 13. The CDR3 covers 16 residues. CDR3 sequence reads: CAISEEQGTLRVEAFF. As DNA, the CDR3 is TGTGCCATCAGTGAGGAACAGGGGACCCTCCGAGTTGAAGCTTTCTTT.

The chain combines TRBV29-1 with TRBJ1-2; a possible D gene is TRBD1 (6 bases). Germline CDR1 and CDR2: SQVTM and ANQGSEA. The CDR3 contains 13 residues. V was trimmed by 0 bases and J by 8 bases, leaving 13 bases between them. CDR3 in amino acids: CSVEEQGDFGYTF. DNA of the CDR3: TGCAGCGTTGAAGAACAGGGAGATTTCGGCTACACCTTC.

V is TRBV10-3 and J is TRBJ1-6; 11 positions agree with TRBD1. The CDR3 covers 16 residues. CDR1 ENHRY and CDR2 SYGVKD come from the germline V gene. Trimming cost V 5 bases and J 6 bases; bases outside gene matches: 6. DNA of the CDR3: TGTGCCATCAGTTCCGGGACAGGGGGTGGTAATTCACCCCTCCACTTT. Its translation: CAISSGTGGGNSPLHF.

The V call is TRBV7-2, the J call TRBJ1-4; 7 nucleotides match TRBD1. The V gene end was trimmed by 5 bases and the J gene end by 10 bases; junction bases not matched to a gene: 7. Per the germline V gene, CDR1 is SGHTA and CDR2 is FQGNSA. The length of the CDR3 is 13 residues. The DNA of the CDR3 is TGTGCCAGCAGCCCCCGACAGGGCGGAAAACTGTTTTTT. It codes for CASSPRQGGKLFF. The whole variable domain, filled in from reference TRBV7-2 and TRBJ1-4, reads GAGVSQSPSNKVTEKGKDVELRCDPISGHTALYWYRQSLGQGLEFLIYFQGNSAPDKSGLPSDRFSAERTGGSVSTLTIQRTQQEDSAVYLCASSPRQGGKLFFGSGTQLSVL.

The CDR3 bases are TGCGCCAGCAGCTTGGAACCGGCAACTAATGAAAAACTGTTTTTT. Its translation is CASSLEPATNEKLFF. The rearrangement links TRBV5-1 to TRBJ1-4; D unresolved. CDR3 length: 15 residues. Per germline, CDR1 SGHRS and CDR2 YFSETQ. V lost 0 bases, J lost 0 bases, and 6 bases lay in between. The variable domain in full, with the rest retrieved from reference TRBV5-1 and TRBJ1-4, is KAGVTQTPRYLIKTRGQQVTLSCSPISGHRSVSWYQQTPGQGLQFLFEYFSETQRNKGNFPGRFSGRQFSNSRSEMNVSTLELGDSALYLCASSLEPATNEKLFFGSGTQLSVL.

The CDR3 DNA reads TGTGCCACCAGCAGAATCGCCTACAATGAGCAGTTCTTC. Translated, it gives CATSRIAYNEQFF. V gene TRBV15 combines with J gene TRBJ2-1, with D uncertain. Trimming removed 2 bases from V and 2 bases from J, with 4 bases in between. This CDR3 region has 13 residues. Germline CDR1 LNHNV, CDR2 YYDKDF (reference sequence).

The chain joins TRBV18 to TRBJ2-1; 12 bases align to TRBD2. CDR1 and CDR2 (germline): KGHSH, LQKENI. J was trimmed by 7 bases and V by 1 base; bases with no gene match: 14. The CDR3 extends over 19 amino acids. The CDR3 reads CASSPLRLAGASPGNEQFF. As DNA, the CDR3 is TGTGCCAGCTCACCACTCAGACTAGCGGGAGCTAGTCCGGGAAATGAGCAGTTCTTC. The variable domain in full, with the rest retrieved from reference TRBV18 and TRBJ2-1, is NAGVMQNPRHLVRRRGQEARLRCSPMKGHSHVYWYRQLPEEGLKFMVYLQKENIIDESGMPKERFSAEFPKEGPSILRIQQVVRGDSAAYFCASSPLRLAGASPGNEQFFGPGTRLTVL.